Each of the 3 T cell receptor beta chains below was sequenced from the same sample in a study of T cells after yellow fever vaccination. TCRdb fed the 5' RACE reads into MiXCR, producing one record per CDR3 protein. Among around 140,000 distinct CDR3 sequences listed, about 7.7% were seen once. Specimen: CD4+ T cells sorted from PBMCs, collected 5 days after the yellow fever booster vaccination. The receptors were gathered from a man under 40 who received the YFV17D yellow fever vaccine.

In this sample, this clonotype turned up many times. The rearrangement links TRBV25-1 to TRBJ1-2; D gene ambiguous. Germline V gene lookup returns CDR1 MGHDK and CDR2 SYGVNS. V shed 8 bases and J shed 4 bases, with 14 bases lying between them. CDR3 length: 13 amino acids. CDR3 nucleotide sequence: TGTGCCAGCCACAGCGGGCCCCCCTATGGCTACACCTTC. It encodes CASHSGPPYGYTF.

The sample holds many counts of this clonotype. The chain couples TRBV20-1 to TRBJ2-1; 11 nucleotides align to TRBD2. CDR1 and CDR2 from the germline V gene are DFQATT and SNEGSKA (reference sequence). CDR3 length: 14 amino acids. The V and J ends lost 3 bases and 6 bases, in that order; junction bases with no gene match: 4. CDR3: CSASLSGRANEQFF. As DNA, the CDR3 is TGCAGTGCTAGTCTTAGCGGGAGGGCCAATGAGCAGTTCTTC.

Ten or more counts support this clonotype. V and J are TRBV12-3 or TRBV12-4 and TRBJ2-7; perhaps TRBD1 as D (6 bases). This CDR3 contains 13 residues. Trimming stripped 3 bases from V and 5 bases from J, with 11 bases between. The chain's CDR3 is CASSFQGWDEQYF. The CDR3 DNA reads as TGTGCCAGCAGTTTTCAGGGGTGGGACGAGCAGTACTTC.